A single sample gave rise to the 4 T cell receptor beta chains below, sequenced in a study of cytomegalovirus exposure and HLA in healthy donors. The PCR used 60 Vbeta and 13 Jbeta primers. Here immunoSEQ multiplex PCR was the method, and the copy in TCRdb shows in-frame clones only, minus some. The repertoire consists of 90,000 to 120,000 clones, with roughly 80% occurring once and the leading ten covering about 2.3%. The material sequenced was PBMCs. These receptors were collected from a man aged 25-45 years in good health and CMV-seronegative.

The genes are TRBV9 and TRBJ1-5; TRBD1 might be the D (6 bases). Germline V CDR1 and CDR2: SGDLS, YYNGEE. The CDR3 extends over 15 amino acids. V dropped 4 bases and J dropped 4 bases, with 15 bases sitting between them. The CDR3 DNA sequence: TGTGCCAGCAGCCCAAATACAGGGTTAAATCAGCCCCAGCATTTT. This encodes CASSPNTGLNQPQHF.

The gene calls are TRBV6-1 and TRBJ1-3; D is uncertain. Germline V gives CDR1 MNHNS, CDR2 SASEGT. Trimming took off 2 bases at V and 4 bases at J, with 3 bases between the two ends. The CDR3 contains 12 residues. CDR3: CASSELGNTIYF. The CDR3 DNA follows: TGTGCCAGCAGTGAACTGGGAAACACCATATATTTT.

The gene calls are TRBV25-1 and TRBJ1-1; D unclear. V lost 1 base to trimming and J lost 0 bases, with 12 bases between them. Germline CDR1 is MGHDK and CDR2 is SYGVNS. The CDR3 is 16 amino acids. The CDR3 spells CASSELGTAMNTEAFF. The CDR3 DNA is TGTGCCAGCAGTGAATTGGGTACAGCAATGAACACTGAAGCTTTCTTT.

The rearrangement uses TRBV6-5 and TRBJ2-5, with 8 bases matching TRBD1. Losses at the gene ends were 1 base for V and 3 bases for J; bases not matched to a gene: 4. The germline CDR1 and CDR2 sequences are MNHEY and SVGAGI. The CDR3 contains 15 residues. In nucleotides, the CDR3 is TGTGCCAGCAGTTACTACAGGGGGTTAGAAGAGACCCAGTACTTC. Protein: CASSYYRGLEETQYF.